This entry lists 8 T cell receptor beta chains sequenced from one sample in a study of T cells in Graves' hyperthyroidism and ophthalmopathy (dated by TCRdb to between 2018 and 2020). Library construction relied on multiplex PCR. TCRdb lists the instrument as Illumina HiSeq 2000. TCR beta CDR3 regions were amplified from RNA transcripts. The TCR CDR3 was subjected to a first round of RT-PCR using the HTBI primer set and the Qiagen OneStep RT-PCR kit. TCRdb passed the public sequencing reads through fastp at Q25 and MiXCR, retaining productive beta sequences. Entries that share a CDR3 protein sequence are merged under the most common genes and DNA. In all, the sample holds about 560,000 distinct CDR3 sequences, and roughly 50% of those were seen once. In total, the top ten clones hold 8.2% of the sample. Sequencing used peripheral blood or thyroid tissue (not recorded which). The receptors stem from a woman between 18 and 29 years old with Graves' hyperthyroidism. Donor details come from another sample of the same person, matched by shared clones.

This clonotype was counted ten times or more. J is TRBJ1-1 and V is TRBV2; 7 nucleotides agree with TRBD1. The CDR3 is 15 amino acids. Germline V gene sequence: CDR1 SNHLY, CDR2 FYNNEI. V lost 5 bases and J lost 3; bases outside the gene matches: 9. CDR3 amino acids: CASSPQTGRYTEAFF. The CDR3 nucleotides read TGTGCCAGCAGTCCACAGACAGGGAGGTACACTGAAGCTTTCTTT.

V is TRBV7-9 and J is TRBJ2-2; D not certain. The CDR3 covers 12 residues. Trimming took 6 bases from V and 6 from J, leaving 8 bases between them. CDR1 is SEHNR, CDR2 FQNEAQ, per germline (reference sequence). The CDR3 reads CASSLSSGELFF. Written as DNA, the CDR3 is TGTGCCAGCAGTTTAAGTTCCGGGGAGCTGTTTTTT.

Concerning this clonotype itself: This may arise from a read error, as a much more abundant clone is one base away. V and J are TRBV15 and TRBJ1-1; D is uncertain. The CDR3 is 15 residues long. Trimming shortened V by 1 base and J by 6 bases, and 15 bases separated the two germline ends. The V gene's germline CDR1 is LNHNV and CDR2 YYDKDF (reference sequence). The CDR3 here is CATSRGEGNGAEAFF. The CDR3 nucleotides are TGTGCCACCAGCAGAGGTGAGGGAAACGGCGCTGAAGCTTTCTTT.

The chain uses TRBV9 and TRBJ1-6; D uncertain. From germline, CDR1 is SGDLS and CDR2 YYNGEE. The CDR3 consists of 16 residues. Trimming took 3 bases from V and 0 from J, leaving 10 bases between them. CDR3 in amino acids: CASSELSSSYNSPLHF. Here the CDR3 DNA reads TGTGCCAGCAGCGAATTGTCGAGCTCCTATAATTCACCCCTCCACTTT.

The CDR3 reads CSVQGAGPETQYF. In DNA form, the CDR3 reads TGCAGCGTCCAGGGAGCGGGACCTGAGACCCAGTACTTC. The chain is built from TRBV29-1 and TRBJ2-5, with 7 bases lining up with TRBD2. This CDR3 has 13 amino acids. The V gene's germline CDR1 is SQVTM and CDR2 ANQGSEA. The ends lost 6 bases at V and 5 bases at J; junction bases unmatched: 9. The complete variable domain, with remaining parts taken from reference TRBV29-1 and TRBJ2-5, reads SAVISQKPSRDICQRGTSLTIQCQVDSQVTMMFWYRQQPGQSLTLIATANQGSEATYESGFVIDKFPISRPNLTFSTLTVSNMSPEDSSIYLCSVQGAGPETQYFGPGTRLLVL.

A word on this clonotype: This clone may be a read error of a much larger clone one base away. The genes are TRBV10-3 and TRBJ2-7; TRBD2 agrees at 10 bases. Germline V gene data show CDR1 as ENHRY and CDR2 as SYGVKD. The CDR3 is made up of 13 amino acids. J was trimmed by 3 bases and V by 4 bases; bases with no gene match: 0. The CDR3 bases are TGTGCCATCAGTGTAGCGGGAGGCTACGAGCAGTACTTC. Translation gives CAISVAGGYEQYF.

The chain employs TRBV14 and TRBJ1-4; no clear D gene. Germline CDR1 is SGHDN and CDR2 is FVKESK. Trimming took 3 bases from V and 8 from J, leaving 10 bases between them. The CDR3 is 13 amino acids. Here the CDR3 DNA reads TGTGCCAGCAGCCAGGCACACGGAGAAAAACTGTTTTTT. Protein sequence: CASSQAHGEKLFF.

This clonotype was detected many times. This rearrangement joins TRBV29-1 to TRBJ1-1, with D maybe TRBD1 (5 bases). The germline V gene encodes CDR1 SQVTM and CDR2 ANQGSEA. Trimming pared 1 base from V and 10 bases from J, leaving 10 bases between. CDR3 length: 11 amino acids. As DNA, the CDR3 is TGCAGCGTTGAAGCGGGGCGGGGAGCTTTCTTT. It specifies CSVEAGRGAFF. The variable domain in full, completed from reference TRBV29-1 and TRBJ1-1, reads SAVISQKPSRDICQRGTSLTIQCQVDSQVTMMFWYRQQPGQSLTLIATANQGSEATYESGFVIDKFPISRPNLTFSTLTVSNMSPEDSSIYLCSVEAGRGAFFGQGTRLTVV.